One sample yielded the 23 T cell receptor beta chains listed below, sequenced in a study of T cell repertoires in cytomegalovirus infection. Antigens of these TCRs are unknown. In TCRdb, the reads were re-called with MiXCR into one record per CDR3 protein. The sample comprises 70,000 to 95,000 distinct CDR3 sequences, about 29% of which are singletons, and 71% rests with the top ten. The specimen comprised CD8+ T cells from cultured PBMCs, sampled from culture after CMV antigen stimulation. The receptors were sampled from a human donor in good health (CMV status not recorded). Some clones in this sample may be carry-over from other donors' samples.

This clonotype was observed at least ten times. This chain connects TRBV28 to TRBJ2-7; a weak D match, TRBD2 (6 bases). Germline CDR1 reads MDHEN; CDR2 reads SYDVKM. The V end was cut by 1 base, the J end by 2 bases, with 12 bases between. This CDR3 is built from 15 residues. DNA for the CDR3: TGTGCCAGCAGTTTATTGCTAGGGGAGGCCTACGAGCAGTACTTC. It yields the protein CASSLLLGEAYEQYF.

This rearrangement joins TRBV7-3 to TRBJ2-7, with 8 bases aligning to TRBD1. There are 15 residues in the CDR3. The ends lost 5 bases at V and 4 bases at J; junction bases unmatched: 10. Germline V lookup: CDR1 SGHTA, CDR2 FQGTGA. CDR3 nucleotide sequence: TGTGCCAGCAGCCCCGGACAGGGCCCCATTTACGAGCAGTACTTC. Its protein product is CASSPGQGPIYEQYF. The entire variable domain, with the rest obtained from reference TRBV7-3 and TRBJ2-7, is as follows: GAGVSQTPSNKVTEKGKYVELRCDPISGHTALYWYRQSLGQGPEFLIYFQGTGAADDSGLPNDRFFAVRPEGSVSTLKIQRTERGDSAVYLCASSPGQGPIYEQYFGPGTRLTVT.

The chain uses TRBV7-2 and TRBJ2-7, with no clear D. The germline gives CDR1 SGHTA, CDR2 FQGNSA. V gave up 2 bases and J gave up 0 bases, with 5 bases separating them. The CDR3 is 13 amino acids. CDR3 region: CASSLSGSYEQYF. As DNA, the CDR3 is TGTGCCAGCAGCTTATCCGGCTCCTACGAGCAGTACTTC.

Many counts were recorded for this clonotype. The CDR3 here is CASSGWEGEKLFF. The CDR3 coding sequence is TGTGCCAGCAGTGGATGGGAAGGGGAAAAACTGTTTTTT. This rearrangement joins TRBV6-1 to TRBJ1-4; D is unresolved. The CDR3 length is 13 residues. The V gene lost 4 bases and the J gene lost 8 bases, with 11 bases spanning the gap. CDR1 is MNHNS and CDR2 is SASEGT in the germline V gene.

The rearrangement joins TRBV19 to TRBJ2-1, with 8 bases lining up with TRBD2. The V gene's germline CDR1 is LNHDA and CDR2 SQIVND (reference sequence). This CDR3 has 15 residues. V shed 5 bases, J shed 2 bases, and the junction held 5 bases outside the gene matches. This CDR3 reads CASSWDGGAYNEQFF. DNA of the CDR3: TGTGCCAGTAGTTGGGACGGGGGGGCCTACAATGAGCAGTTCTTC.

This clonotype was seen a handful of times. The chain is built from TRBV7-8 and TRBJ1-4; perhaps TRBD1 as D (6 bases). The V gene's germline CDR1 is SGHVS and CDR2 FQNEAQ. The V gene lost 4 bases and the J gene lost 1 base, with 10 bases spanning the gap. The CDR3 is 15 amino acids. The CDR3 region is CASSSLGGTNEKLFF. DNA for the CDR3: TGTGCCAGCAGCTCTCTAGGGGGAACTAATGAAAAACTGTTTTTT.

The chain employs TRBV5-4 and TRBJ2-1, with TRBD1 matching 10 bases. This CDR3 comprises 15 residues. Per germline, CDR1 SGHNT and CDR2 YYREEE (reference sequence). The ends lost 4 bases at V and 1 base at J; junction bases unmatched: 2. CDR3 DNA sequence: TGTGCCAGCAGCCGGGACAGGGGATCCTACAATGAGCAGTTCTTC. Its translation is CASSRDRGSYNEQFF.

The table lists this clonotype with many counts. CDR3 sequence (DNA): TGTGCCAGTCAAAGGACAGGCCTGGATGAAAAACTGTTTTTT. As protein: CASQRTGLDEKLFF. This chain joins TRBV19 and TRBJ1-4, with 7 bases matching TRBD1. The CDR3 covers 14 residues. The V gene end was trimmed by 8 bases and the J gene end by 6 bases; junction bases not matched to a gene: 9. Germline assignment: CDR1 LNHDA and CDR2 SQIVND (reference sequence).

This clonotype occurred a few times. The chain employs TRBV7-8 and TRBJ1-2; TRBD1 might be the D (5 bases). This CDR3 spans 15 amino acids. Trimming took 5 bases from V and 2 from J, leaving 15 bases between them. Looked up from germline, CDR1 is SGHVS and CDR2 is FQNEAQ. This CDR3 reads CASSVGVGPNYGYTF. CDR3 sequence (DNA): TGTGCCAGCAGCGTAGGGGTAGGACCCAACTATGGCTACACCTTC.

This clonotype was counted many times. The chain has TRBV7-2 and TRBJ1-4; D unclear. The CDR3 sequence is 15 residues long. V was pared by 0 bases and J by 4 bases, with 9 bases between. The germline gives CDR1 SGHTA, CDR2 FQGNSA. This chain's CDR3 is CASSLAWGDNEKLFF. DNA of the CDR3: TGTGCCAGCAGCTTAGCTTGGGGAGATAATGAAAAACTGTTTTTT.

This clonotype was counted at least ten times. The chain recombines TRBV7-9 with TRBJ2-1, with 8 bases fitting TRBD1. With 6 bases clipped from V and 4 bases from J, the junction kept 5 bases outside the gene matches. This CDR3 has 14 residues. From germline, CDR1 is SEHNR and CDR2 FQNEAQ (reference sequence). CDR3 region: CASSQGALYNEQFF. The CDR3 DNA reads as TGTGCCAGCAGTCAGGGGGCCCTTTACAATGAGCAGTTCTTC.

The sample holds a few counts of this clonotype. The CDR3, as DNA: TGTGCCAGCAGCTCGTTTCTAGGACCCAATTTTGATACGCAGTATTTT. Amino acids: CASSSFLGPNFDTQYF. The V gene is TRBV5-6, the J gene TRBJ2-3; D uncertain. V lost 3 bases, J lost 6 bases, and 20 bases lay in between. Germline V lookup: CDR1 SGHDT, CDR2 YYEEEE. The CDR3 consists of 16 residues.

The chain combines TRBV7-9 with TRBJ2-2, with a possible D match to TRBD1 (6 bases). The CDR3 has 15 amino acids. CDR1 SEHNR and CDR2 FQNEAQ come from the germline V gene (reference sequence). Trimming took 5 bases from V and 3 from J, leaving 13 bases between them. The CDR3 region is CASSHDRNYTGELFF. Written as DNA, the CDR3 is TGTGCCAGCAGCCACGACAGGAATTACACCGGGGAGCTGTTTTTT.

This clonotype appeared a few times. In DNA, the CDR3 is TGTGCCAGCCACGGGGCTAACTATGGCTACACCTTC. Its translation is CASHGANYGYTF. The rearrangement links TRBV7-2 to TRBJ1-2; no reliable D call. The CDR3 consists of 12 residues. CDR1 and CDR2 from the germline V gene are SGHTA and FQGNSA. V was clipped by 8 bases and J by 0 bases, with 7 bases between them. The variable domain in full, with the rest retrieved from reference TRBV7-2 and TRBJ1-2, is GAGVSQSPSNKVTEKGKDVELRCDPISGHTALYWYRQSLGQGLEFLIYFQGNSAPDKSGLPSDRFSAERTGGSVSTLTIQRTQQEDSAVYLCASHGANYGYTFGSGTRLTVV.

The table lists this clonotype with a few counts. The gene calls are TRBV19 and TRBJ1-5; D may be TRBD1 (6 bases). CDR1 and CDR2 (germline): LNHDA, SQIVND (reference sequence). The V end was cut by 3 bases, the J end by 0 bases, with 9 bases between. CDR3 length: 15 residues. CDR3 amino acids: CASSIGTRSNQPQHF. In DNA, the CDR3 is TGTGCCAGTAGTATTGGGACACGTAGCAATCAGCCCCAGCATTTT.

In its sample, this clonotype was seen many times. This sequence joins TRBV4-1 and TRBJ1-1; D is unresolved. The CDR3 extends over 19 amino acids. Trimming removed 0 bases from V and 1 base from J, with 21 bases in between. Germline CDR1 is MGHRA and CDR2 is YSYEKL. CDR3 residues: CASSQDQYGSVGWNTEAFF. DNA for the CDR3: TGCGCCAGCAGCCAAGATCAATACGGGTCAGTCGGGTGGAACACTGAAGCTTTCTTT.

This chain joins TRBV20-1 and TRBJ1-2; TRBD1 agrees at 9 bases. CDR1 is DFQATT, CDR2 SNEGSKA, per germline (reference sequence). The CDR3 totals 16 residues. The V segment lost 3 bases and the J segment 6 bases; nucleotides outside the gene matches: 14. For the CDR3, the DNA is TGCAGTGCTAGCGGGACAGGGAATATTTGGGCTGATGGCTACACCTTC. Its translation is CSASGTGNIWADGYTF.

The sample holds many counts of this clonotype. V gene TRBV4-1 combines with J gene TRBJ2-1; D may correspond to TRBD1 or TRBD2 (5 bases each). The CDR3 totals 15 residues. CDR1 is MGHRA and CDR2 is YSYEKL in the germline V gene. Trimming shortened V by 4 bases and J by 13 bases, and 23 bases separated the two germline ends. CDR3 protein: CASSRDTGPPTRQFF. In DNA form, the CDR3 reads TGCGCCAGCAGCCGAGACACGGGACCCCCGACCCGCCAGTTCTTC.

In regard to this clonotype: A much larger clone differs by one base, so this may be a read error. The V call is TRBV6-6, the J call TRBJ2-7; D not certain. CDR1 and CDR2 (germline): MNHNY, SVGAGI (reference sequence). Trimming took 7 bases from V and 2 from J, leaving 12 bases between them. This CDR3 spans 13 amino acids. In nucleotides, the CDR3 is TGTGCCAGCAACCCAGGTCGCGCCTACGAGCAGTACTTC. It yields the protein CASNPGRAYEQYF.

The V call is TRBV19, the J call TRBJ1-1, with 7 positions matching TRBD1. Trimming took 3 bases from V and 1 from J; bases not matched to a gene: 5. CDR3 length equals 15 residues. The V gene's germline CDR1 is LNHDA and CDR2 SQIVND (reference sequence). As DNA, the CDR3 is TGTGCCAGTAGTATCAAGGGGGCGTGGAACACTGAAGCTTTCTTT. Protein sequence: CASSIKGAWNTEAFF.

J is TRBJ1-6 and V is TRBV9; unclear D gene. The CDR3 loop spans 15 amino acids. V lost 1 base, J lost 1 base, and 6 bases lay in between. CDR1 and CDR2 (germline): SGDLS, YYNGEE. In nucleotides, the CDR3 is TGTGCCAGCAGCGTATATCAGTCCTATAATTCACCCCTCCACTTT. Translating gives CASSVYQSYNSPLHF.

The chain joins TRBV7-2 to TRBJ2-3; 7 nucleotides agree with TRBD1. Per the germline V gene, CDR1 is SGHTA and CDR2 is FQGNSA. Trimming took 5 bases from V and 2 from J; bases not matched to a gene: 7. The CDR3 is 15 residues long. In DNA, the CDR3 is TGTGCCAGCAGCGGCCGGGACAGTTTCACAGATACGCAGTATTTT. Translating it yields CASSGRDSFTDTQYF.

The rearrangement joins TRBV28 to TRBJ2-1, with 9 bases lining up with TRBD2. Germline V gene lookup returns CDR1 MDHEN and CDR2 SYDVKM. The trim removed 5 bases at V and 4 bases at J, leaving 12 bases unmatched. This CDR3 is 17 amino acids long. The CDR3 spells CASSTLAGGSLYNEQFF. DNA for the CDR3: TGTGCCAGCAGTACCCTGGCGGGGGGGTCCCTTTACAATGAGCAGTTCTTC.